Reported below is one T cell receptor (beta chain). Looked up from germline, CDR1 is SGHTA and CDR2 is FQGNSA. This CDR3 contains 12 residues. V lost 5 bases and J lost 12; bases outside the gene matches: 10. The data were taken from a study of shared clonotypes between healthy human individuals. Per the original methods: As immunoSEQ supplied junction-only sequences (without quality scores), filtering differed. Repertoires were generated with immunoSEQ multiplex PCR, while TCRdb's copy carries only in-frame clones and drops some. V and J calls and clone size come straight from that table; D and trimming were deduced from the DNA. The sample holds approximately 2,000,000 clones; less than 95% are singletons and the top ten take 0.37%.

The J gene is TRBJ2-7, the V gene TRBV7-2, with 7 bases identical to TRBD2. The sequenced material came from naive CD4+ T cells from PBMCs. Sample subset: CD45RA+ positively selected. The clonotype comes from a man between 18 and 29 years old in good health. Some clones in this sample may be carry-over from other donors' samples. CDR3 sequence reads: CASSPDLGRRYF. The CDR3 DNA reads as TGTGCCAGCAGCCCCGACCTCGGGAGGCGGTACTTC. Complete variable domain (other parts from reference TRBV7-2 and TRBJ2-7): GAGVSQSPSNKVTEKGKDVELRCDPISGHTALYWYRQSLGQGLEFLIYFQGNSAPDKSGLPSDRFSAERTGGSVSTLTIQRTQQEDSAVYLCASSPDLGRRYFGPGTRLTVT.